The sequence of this TCR beta chain was determined in a study of blood T cell repertoires in COVID-19. This clone turned up a few times. The table came from immunoSEQ multiplex PCR; TCRdb's copy has only in-frame clones and leaves some out. Here the sample spans about 92,000 clones, 80% being singletons. The receptor's source is a woman in her sixties or seventies with acute or convalescent COVID-19. Source material: peripheral blood.

In nucleotides, the CDR3 is TGTGCCAGCTCACCGGGACAGGGGGATCAGCCCCAGCATTTT. This sequence encodes CASSPGQGDQPQHF. The chain links TRBV18 to TRBJ1-5, with TRBD1 matching 11 bases. The CDR3 length is 14 residues. J gave up 5 bases and V 3 bases, and 0 bases lay outside the gene matches. Germline lookup yields CDR1 KGHSH and CDR2 LQKENI.